A single sample gave rise to the 29 T cell receptor beta chains below, sequenced in a study of cytomegalovirus exposure and HLA in healthy donors. The PCR used 60 Vbeta and 13 Jbeta primers. Sequencing used immunoSEQ multiplex PCR; TCRdb keeps in-frame clones, though not all of them. The top ten clones hold about 2.8% of a sample with a few hundred thousand clones, 70% to 80% of them seen once. Sequenced sample: PBMCs. These receptors were obtained from a woman between 25 and 40 years old in good health and CMV-seronegative.

This clone turned up a few times. J is TRBJ2-5 and V is TRBV25-1; 8 bases align to TRBD1. The end of the DNA aligns better with TRBJ2-7, so the J call may be wrong. The V gene's germline CDR1 is MGHDK and CDR2 SYGVNS. CDR3 length: 15 amino acids. The CDR3, as DNA: TGTGCCAGCAGCCCAGCCGACAGGGGTGCTTACGAGCAGTACTTC. Translating it yields CASSPADRGAYEQYF.

This clone has a handful of counts. V is TRBV6-1 and J is TRBJ1-5; the match to TRBD1 covers 7 bases. Losses at the gene ends were 1 base for V and 7 bases for J; bases not matched to a gene: 1. Germline V gene data show CDR1 as MNHNS and CDR2 as SASEGT. The CDR3 consists of 13 residues. CDR3 sequence: CASSEDRGQPQHF. CDR3 nucleotide sequence: TGTGCCAGCAGTGAAGACAGGGGCCAGCCCCAGCATTTT.

The chain employs TRBV28 and TRBJ1-1, with D tentatively TRBD1 (5 bases). The CDR3 contains 12 residues. The germline CDR1 and CDR2 sequences are MDHEN and SYDVKM. Trimming stripped 5 bases from V and 8 bases from J, with 12 bases between. The DNA for the CDR3 is TGTGCCAGCAGTGACGCAGGGAGGGAAGCTTTCTTT. Its protein is CASSDAGREAFF.

The chain has TRBV27 and TRBJ2-1; 8 positions match TRBD2. This CDR3 contains 17 residues. Germline loops: CDR1 MNHEY, CDR2 SMNVEV (reference sequence). V was pared by 2 bases and J by 8 bases, with 14 bases of the junction left unmatched. The CDR3 nucleotides are TGTGCCAGCAGTTTAAAGGCGGGAGGTAGTAGATATGATGAGCAGTTCTTC. Amino acids: CASSLKAGGSRYDEQFF.

The chain couples TRBV5-1 to TRBJ2-5, with D perhaps TRBD2 (6 bases). Deletions cut 5 bases from V and 2 bases from J, with 7 bases between. The CDR3 is 12 residues long. Per germline, CDR1 SGHRS and CDR2 YFSETQ. The CDR3 DNA follows: TGCGCCAGCAGGGAGGGGCAAGAGACCCAGTACTTC. It specifies CASREGQETQYF.

This rearrangement joins TRBV6-1 to TRBJ1-6; 9 bases match TRBD1. V lost 4 bases, J lost 7 bases, and 11 bases stayed unmatched. The CDR3 consists of 17 residues. Germline values: CDR1 MNHNS, CDR2 SASEGT. DNA for the CDR3: TGTGCCAGCAGTGTCGGGACAGGGCTGGGAACGAATTCACCCCTCCACTTT. It yields the protein CASSVGTGLGTNSPLHF.

The chain joins TRBV19 to TRBJ2-7, with 8 bases that match TRBD2. J gave up 0 bases and V 5 bases, and 9 bases lay outside the gene matches. CDR1 is LNHDA, CDR2 SQIVND, per germline (reference sequence). This CDR3 has 16 amino acids. CDR3 bases: TGTGCCAGTAGTGAGCCGAGAAGCGGGAGCTCCTACGAGCAGTACTTC. Amino acids: CASSEPRSGSSYEQYF.

This chain links TRBV7-9 with TRBJ1-4; 7 nucleotides match TRBD1. With V trimmed by 10 bases and J by 5 bases, 10 bases remained unmatched. Germline V CDR1 and CDR2: SEHNR, FQNEAQ (reference sequence). CDR3 length: 14 amino acids. The CDR3 region has the DNA TGTGCCACCCTAGGGGACAGTTTAAATGAAAAACTGTTTTTT. This codes for CATLGDSLNEKLFF.

The V call is TRBV19, the J call TRBJ1-5; 7 nucleotides align to TRBD1. Losses at the gene ends were 4 bases for V and 0 bases for J; bases not matched to a gene: 6. The germline gives CDR1 LNHDA, CDR2 SQIVND (reference sequence). The CDR3 length is 16 residues. The CDR3 DNA reads TGTGCCAGTAGTACCTACACAGGGGATAGCAATCAGCCCCAGCATTTT. It is translated as CASSTYTGDSNQPQHF. The full variable domain, in which reference TRBV19 and TRBJ1-5 provide the parts outside the CDR3, is DGGITQSPKYLFRKEGQNVTLSCEQNLNHDAMYWYRQDPGQGLRLIYYSQIVNDFQKGDIAEGYSVSREKKESFPLTVTSAQKNPTAFYLCASSTYTGDSNQPQHFGDGTRLSIL.

The rearrangement joins TRBV13 to TRBJ2-7; 9 bases agree with TRBD1. J gave up 3 bases and V 6 bases, and 12 bases lay outside the gene matches. CDR1 and CDR2 (germline): PRHDT, FYEKMQ (reference sequence). This CDR3 comprises 16 residues. Here the CDR3 reads CASSNRDRADYYEQYF. The CDR3 DNA is TGTGCCAGCAGTAACCGGGACAGGGCGGACTACTACGAGCAGTACTTC.

The rearrangement links TRBV30 to TRBJ2-2; 16 bases align to TRBD2. The V gene end was trimmed by 4 bases and the J gene end by 6 bases; junction bases not matched to a gene: 5. This CDR3 region has 16 residues. Germline V gene sequence: CDR1 GTSNPN, CDR2 SVGIG (reference sequence). The chain's CDR3 is CAWKGLAGGRSGELFF. CDR3 sequence (DNA): TGTGCCTGGAAGGGACTAGCGGGGGGGCGATCCGGGGAGCTGTTTTTT.

V usage is TRBV5-6 and J usage is TRBJ2-1; a weak D match, TRBD2 (5 bases). This CDR3 contains 18 residues. V lost 1 base, J lost 8 bases, and 25 bases lay in between. Germline CDR1 SGHDT, CDR2 YYEEEE. CDR3 in amino acids: CASSLFIRAGSFLYEQFF. CDR3 coding DNA: TGTGCCAGCAGCTTGTTCATCCGGGCGGGCTCGTTTTTATATGAGCAGTTCTTC. The whole variable domain, filled in from reference TRBV5-6 and TRBJ2-1, reads DAGVTQSPTHLIKTRGQQVTLRCSPKSGHDTVSWYQQALGQGPQFIFQYYEEEERQRGNFPDRFSGHQFPNYSSELNVNALLLGDSALYLCASSLFIRAGSFLYEQFFGPGTRLTVL.

V is TRBV4-1 and J is TRBJ2-2; no firm D call. The V and J ends lost 4 bases and 6 bases respectively, with 9 bases between them. The CDR3 extends over 13 amino acids. Germline V lookup: CDR1 MGHRA, CDR2 YSYEKL. The CDR3 coding sequence is TGCGCCAGCAGCCCACTTGCGGCCGGGGAGCTGTTTTTT. Amino acid sequence: CASSPLAAGELFF.

This clone was recorded a few times. J is TRBJ2-7 and V is TRBV27; 7 nucleotides agree with TRBD1. V dropped 6 bases and J dropped 2; count of bases not matched to a gene: 13. Germline loops: CDR1 MNHEY, CDR2 SMNVEV (reference sequence). The CDR3 loop spans 16 amino acids. Here the CDR3 reads CASSHQPQGRTYEQYF. Here the CDR3 DNA reads TGTGCCAGCAGCCATCAGCCACAGGGGCGGACCTACGAGCAGTACTTC.

Points on this clone: Relative to the germline gene, one junction end is altered; a read error may explain this. The V gene is TRBV19, the J gene TRBJ1-2; maybe TRBD1 (5 bases). Germline values: CDR1 LNHDA, CDR2 SQIVND (reference sequence). The CDR3 has 13 amino acids. The chain's CDR3 is CASTIGGTDGYPF. The CDR3, as DNA: TGTGCCAGTACTATCGGGGGAACGGATGGCTACCCCTTC. The full variable domain, completed using reference TRBV19 and TRBJ1-2, is DGGITQSPKYLFRKEGQNVTLSCEQNLNHDAMYWYRQDPGQGLRLIYYSQIVNDFQKGDIAEGYSVSREKKESFPLTVTSAQKNPTAFYLCASTIGGTDGYPFGSGTRLTVV.

This clone has just one count. The CDR3, as DNA: TGTGCCAGCAGCCGTAACAGGGACTCCTACGAGCAGTACTTC. It codes for CASSRNRDSYEQYF. The chain uses TRBV6-5 and TRBJ2-7; a possible D gene is TRBD1 (6 bases). Germline V gene lookup returns CDR1 MNHEY and CDR2 SVGAGI. Trimming shortened V by 6 bases and J by 0 bases, and 12 bases separated the two germline ends. This CDR3 is 14 amino acids long.

CDR3: CASSDTTSARPYNEQFF. Here the CDR3 DNA reads TGTGCCAGCAGCGACACGACTAGCGCCCGCCCCTACAATGAGCAGTTCTTC. The chain has TRBV9 and TRBJ2-1; 8 bases map to TRBD2. Germline values: CDR1 SGDLS, CDR2 YYNGEE. V lost 3 bases to trimming and J lost 2 bases; unmatched junction nucleotides: 10. The CDR3 has 17 amino acids. Full variable domain (rest looked up from reference TRBV9 and TRBJ2-1): DSGVTQTPKHLITATGQRVTLRCSPRSGDLSVYWYQQSLDQGLQFLIQYYNGEERAKGNILERFSAQQFPDLHSELNLSSLELGDSALYFCASSDTTSARPYNEQFFGPGTRLTVL.

This chain links TRBV29-1 with TRBJ2-5, with 9 bases that match TRBD1. Germline V gives CDR1 SQVTM, CDR2 ANQGSEA. This CDR3 is 15 amino acids long. The trim removed 7 bases at V and 0 bases at J, leaving 9 bases unmatched. The CDR3 region has the DNA TGCAGCGCCCGGGGGGACAGGGCTTACCAAGAGACCCAGTACTTC. Translating gives CSARGDRAYQETQYF.

Comments on this clone: At one boundary the junction diverges from the germline segment, which might be a read error. The chain uses TRBV2 and TRBJ2-7, with 7 bases aligning to TRBD1. This CDR3 is built from 13 residues. Germline V CDR1 and CDR2: SNHLY, FYNNEI. The CDR3 DNA reads TGTACCAGCAGTCGACAGGGTCCCGGCGAGCAGTACTTC. The encoded protein is CTSSRQGPGEQYF.

This sequence joins TRBV28 and TRBJ2-3, with 8 bases matching TRBD1. CDR1 is MDHEN, CDR2 SYDVKM, per germline. The V and J ends lost 3 bases and 0 bases, in that order; junction bases with no gene match: 5. The CDR3 is made up of 16 amino acids. The CDR3 loop is CASSFRTGISTDTQYF. The CDR3, as DNA: TGTGCCAGCAGTTTCCGGACAGGGATTAGCACAGATACGCAGTATTTT.

For the CDR3, the DNA is TGTGCCAGCAGGCTAGAACACTTCACCACTGAAGCTTTCTTT. This sequence encodes CASRLEHFTTEAFF. The chain combines TRBV7-2 with TRBJ1-1; D unclear. The CDR3 loop spans 14 amino acids. Germline V lookup: CDR1 SGHTA, CDR2 FQGNSA. Trimming took off 6 bases at V and 4 bases at J, with 15 bases between the two ends.

A few counts support this clone. V and J are TRBV5-1 and TRBJ2-1, with D tentatively TRBD2 (7 bases). The CDR3 runs 16 residues. Germline-derived CDR1 and CDR2 are SGHRS and YFSETQ. Deletions cut 1 base from V and 9 bases from J, with 20 bases between. CDR3 loop: CASSLSTAGARVEQFF. CDR3 bases: TGCGCCAGCAGCTTGTCAACGGCGGGGGCTCGAGTTGAGCAGTTCTTC.

This chain uses TRBV5-1 with TRBJ2-2; 10 nucleotides line up with TRBD2. Germline assignment: CDR1 SGHRS and CDR2 YFSETQ. The V and J ends lost 5 bases and 4 bases, in that order; junction bases with no gene match: 11. The CDR3 totals 17 residues. CDR3 sequence (DNA): TGCGCCAGCAGATCCGCTCTAGCGGGAGAGGGCACCGGGGAGCTGTTTTTT. As protein: CASRSALAGEGTGELFF.

This chain links TRBV4-2 with TRBJ2-5, with TRBD2 matching over 8 bases. This CDR3 is 15 amino acids long. V gave up 0 bases and J gave up 7 bases; unmatched junction bases: 7. Looked up from germline, CDR1 is LGHNA and CDR2 is YNFKEQ. CDR3 in amino acids: CASSQEIRRGGTQYF. CDR3 DNA: TGTGCCAGCAGCCAAGAGATTCGACGGGGGGGGACCCAGTACTTC.

This clone appeared a few times. The chain links TRBV19 to TRBJ2-3, with D possibly TRBD2 on 7 matching bases. The V and J ends lost 3 bases and 2 bases respectively, with 12 bases between them. The CDR3 spans 15 residues. Germline CDR1 LNHDA, CDR2 SQIVND (reference sequence). CDR3 coding DNA: TGTGCCAGTAGTATTGGGAGGGGACACACAGATACGCAGTATTTT. Protein sequence: CASSIGRGHTDTQYF. The whole variable domain, remainder taken from reference TRBV19 and TRBJ2-3, is DGGITQSPKYLFRKEGQNVTLSCEQNLNHDAMYWYRQDPGQGLRLIYYSQIVNDFQKGDIAEGYSVSREKKESFPLTVTSAQKNPTAFYLCASSIGRGHTDTQYFGPGTRLTVL.

This clone is a singleton in its sample. The chain is built from TRBV19 and TRBJ2-7; D ambiguous. The CDR3 is made up of 13 amino acids. CDR1 is LNHDA, CDR2 SQIVND, per germline (reference sequence). With 2 bases removed from V and 3 bases from J, the gap between germline ends came to 8 bases. The chain's CDR3 is CASSINRIYEQYF. CDR3 bases: TGTGCCAGTAGTATAAACAGAATCTACGAGCAGTACTTC.

This clone has more than one count but fewer than ten. The V and J genes are TRBV13 and TRBJ1-1; TRBD1 agrees at 7 bases. The V and J ends lost 10 bases and 4 bases, in that order; junction bases with no gene match: 9. This CDR3 spans 13 amino acids. Per germline, CDR1 PRHDT and CDR2 FYEKMQ (reference sequence). CDR3 bases: TGTGCCACCCAGGGGGAATTGGGCACTGAAGCTTTCTTT. This sequence encodes CATQGELGTEAFF.

This chain connects TRBV4-2 to TRBJ2-2, with 10 bases aligning to TRBD2. The CDR3 sequence is 15 residues long. The V gene's germline CDR1 is LGHNA and CDR2 YNFKEQ. V lost 2 bases, J lost 5 bases, and 2 bases stayed unmatched. CDR3 protein: CASSQQRGGTGELFF. The DNA for the CDR3 is TGTGCCAGCAGCCAACAGCGGGGGGGGACCGGGGAGCTGTTTTTT.

This clone was detected only a few times. The V and J genes are TRBV7-9 and TRBJ2-1; TRBD2 aligns across 9 bases. CDR3 length: 16 residues. Germline CDR1 and CDR2: SEHNR and FQNEAQ (reference sequence). V trimming: 7 bases; J trimming: 4 bases; junction bases outside the gene matches: 11. CDR3: CASILAGGPGYNEQFF. The CDR3 DNA sequence: TGTGCCAGCATATTGGCGGGAGGGCCAGGATACAATGAGCAGTTCTTC. Together with reference TRBV7-9 and TRBJ2-1, the CDR3 gives the full variable domain: DTGVSQNPRHKITKRGQNVTFRCDPISEHNRLYWYRQTLGQGPEFLTYFQNEAQLEKSRLLSDRFSAERPKGSFSTLEIQRTEQGDSAMYLCASILAGGPGYNEQFFGPGTRLTVL.